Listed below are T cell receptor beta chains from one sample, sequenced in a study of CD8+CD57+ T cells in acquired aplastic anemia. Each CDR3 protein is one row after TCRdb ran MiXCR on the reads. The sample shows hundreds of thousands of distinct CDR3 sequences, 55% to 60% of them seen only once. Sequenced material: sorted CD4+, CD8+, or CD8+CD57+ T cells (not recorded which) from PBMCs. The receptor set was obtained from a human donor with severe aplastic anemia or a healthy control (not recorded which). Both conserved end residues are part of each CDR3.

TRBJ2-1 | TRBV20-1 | CSASKAGIF
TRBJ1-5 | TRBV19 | CASSISGTPLSGPQHF
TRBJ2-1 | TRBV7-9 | CASSLAVTSGRGGNEQFF
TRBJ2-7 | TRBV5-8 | CARREGVEQYF
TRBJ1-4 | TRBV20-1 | CSARDRGQGNEKLFF
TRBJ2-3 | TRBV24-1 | CARVGQGTDTQYF
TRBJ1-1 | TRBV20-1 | CSASRGNTEAFF
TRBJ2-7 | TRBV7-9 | CASSLGQVGDKQYF
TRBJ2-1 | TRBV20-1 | CSARVEGGRYNEQFF
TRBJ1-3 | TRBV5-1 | CASSNPSGTSSSGNTIYF